This entry describes one T cell receptor (beta chain). A sample-barcoded 5' primer and a J-beta primer mix were used in a second PCR of roughly 6 to 11 cycles. MiXCR, applied by TCRdb to the 5' RACE reads, yields one record per CDR3 protein. This sample has around 1,000,000 distinct CDR3 sequences, with under 30% found just once. The data stem from a study of blood T cells in healthy people across ages. V dropped 3 bases and J dropped 2 bases, with 14 bases sitting between them. In germline, CDR1 is SGDLS, CDR2 YYNGEE. This CDR3 spans 15 amino acids. In addition, the sample was reused for a study of T cells of mothers and their children.

The chain employs TRBV9 and TRBJ2-5; D is unresolved. The TCR comes from a girl aged 2 to 9 in good health. Sample: blood. CDR3 in amino acids: CASSAGWQAQETQYF. CDR3 nucleotide sequence: TGTGCCAGCAGCGCTGGTTGGCAGGCGCAAGAGACCCAGTACTTC.